This paragraph covers one T cell receptor (beta chain) sequence. The sample belongs to a study of shared clonotypes between healthy human individuals. Germline CDR1 LNHDA, CDR2 SQIVND (reference sequence). Losses at the gene ends were 4 bases for V and 3 bases for J; bases not matched to a gene: 6. CDR3 length: 15 amino acids. The method was immunoSEQ multiplex PCR; TCRdb's version includes in-frame clones alone and lacks a portion of them. The sample includes approximately 1.1 million clones, approximately 80% of them seen just once. The sample comprised memory CD4+ T cells from PBMCs. Sample subset: CD45RA-negative fraction. The receptor was isolated from a man aged 18 to 30 in good health. Some clones in this sample may be carry-over from other donors' samples. The J gene is TRBJ1-5, the V gene TRBV19, with 7 bases that match TRBD1. The CDR3 bases are TGTGCCAGTAGTACACCCAGGGGGAACAATCAGCCCCAGCATTTT. Translating gives CASSTPRGNNQPQHF.